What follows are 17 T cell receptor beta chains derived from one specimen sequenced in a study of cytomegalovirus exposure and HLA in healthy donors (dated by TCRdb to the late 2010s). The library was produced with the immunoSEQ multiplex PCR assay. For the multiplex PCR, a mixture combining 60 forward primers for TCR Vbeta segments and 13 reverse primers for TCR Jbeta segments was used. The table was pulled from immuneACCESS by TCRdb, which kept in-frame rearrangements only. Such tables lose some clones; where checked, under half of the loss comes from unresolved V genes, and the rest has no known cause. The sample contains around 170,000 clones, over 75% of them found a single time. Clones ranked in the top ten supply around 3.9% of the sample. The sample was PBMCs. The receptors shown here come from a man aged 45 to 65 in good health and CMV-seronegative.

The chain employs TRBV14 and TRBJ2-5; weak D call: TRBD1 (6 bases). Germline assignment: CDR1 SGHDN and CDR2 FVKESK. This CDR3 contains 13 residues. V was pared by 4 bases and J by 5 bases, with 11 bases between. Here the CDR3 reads CASSPTGWETQYF. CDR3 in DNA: TGTGCCAGCAGCCCTACAGGGTGGGAGACCCAGTACTTC.

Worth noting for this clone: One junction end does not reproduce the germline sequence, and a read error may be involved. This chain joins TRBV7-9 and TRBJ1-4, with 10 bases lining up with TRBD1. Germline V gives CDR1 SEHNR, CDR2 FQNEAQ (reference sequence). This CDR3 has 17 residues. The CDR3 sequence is CSSSLRDRGFRNEKLFF. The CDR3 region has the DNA TGTTCCAGCAGCCTCCGGGACAGGGGTTTTAGGAATGAAAAACTGTTTTTT. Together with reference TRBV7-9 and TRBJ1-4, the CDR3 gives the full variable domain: DTGVSQNPRHKITKRGQNVTFRCDPISEHNRLYWYRQTLGQGPEFLTYFQNEAQLEKSRLLSDRFSAERPKGSFSTLEIQRTEQGDSAMYLCSSSLRDRGFRNEKLFFGSGTQLSVL.

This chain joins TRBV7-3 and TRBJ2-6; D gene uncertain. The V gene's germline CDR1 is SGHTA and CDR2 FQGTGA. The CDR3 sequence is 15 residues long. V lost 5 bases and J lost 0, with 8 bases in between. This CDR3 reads CASSQSSSGANVLTF. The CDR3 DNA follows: TGTGCCAGCAGCCAGTCCAGCTCTGGGGCCAACGTCCTGACTTTC.

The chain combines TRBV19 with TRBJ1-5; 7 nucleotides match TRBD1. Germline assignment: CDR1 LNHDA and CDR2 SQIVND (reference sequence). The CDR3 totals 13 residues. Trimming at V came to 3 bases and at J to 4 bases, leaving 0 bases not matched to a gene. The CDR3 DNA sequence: TGTGCCAGTAGTATGGGACAGAATCAGCCCCAGCATTTT. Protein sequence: CASSMGQNQPQHF. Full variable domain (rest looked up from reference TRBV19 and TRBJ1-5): DGGITQSPKYLFRKEGQNVTLSCEQNLNHDAMYWYRQDPGQGLRLIYYSQIVNDFQKGDIAEGYSVSREKKESFPLTVTSAQKNPTAFYLCASSMGQNQPQHFGDGTRLSIL.

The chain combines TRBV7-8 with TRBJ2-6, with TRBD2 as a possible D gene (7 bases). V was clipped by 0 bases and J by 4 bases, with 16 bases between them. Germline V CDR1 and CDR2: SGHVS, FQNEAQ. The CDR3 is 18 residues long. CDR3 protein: CASSLASGGHPGANVLTF. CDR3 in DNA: TGTGCCAGCAGCTTAGCGTCGGGGGGCCATCCAGGGGCCAACGTCCTGACTTTC. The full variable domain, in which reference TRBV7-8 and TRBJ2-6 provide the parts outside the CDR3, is GAGVSQSPRYKVAKRGQDVALRCDPISGHVSLFWYQQALGQGPEFLTYFQNEAQLDKSGLPSDRFFAERPEGSVSTLKIQRTQQEDSAVYLCASSLASGGHPGANVLTFGAGSRLTVL.

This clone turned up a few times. CDR3: CSASRGYEQYF. As DNA, the CDR3 is TGCAGTGCTAGCAGGGGCTACGAGCAGTACTTC. This chain uses TRBV20-1 with TRBJ2-7, with D perhaps matching TRBD1 (6 bases). Germline loops: CDR1 DFQATT, CDR2 SNEGSKA (reference sequence). The CDR3 sequence is 11 residues long. Trimming removed 3 bases at V and 3 bases at J, with 6 bases between.

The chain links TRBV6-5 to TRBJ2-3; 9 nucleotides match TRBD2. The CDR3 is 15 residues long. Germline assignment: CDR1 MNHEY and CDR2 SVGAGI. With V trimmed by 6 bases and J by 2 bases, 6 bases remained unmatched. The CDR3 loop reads CASSPSGESTDTQYF. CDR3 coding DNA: TGTGCCAGCAGCCCTAGCGGGGAGTCCACAGATACGCAGTATTTT.

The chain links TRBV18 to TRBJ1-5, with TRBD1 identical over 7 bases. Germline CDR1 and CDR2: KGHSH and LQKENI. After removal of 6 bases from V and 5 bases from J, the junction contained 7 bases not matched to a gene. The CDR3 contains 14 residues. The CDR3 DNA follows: TGTGCCAGCTCGCGACAGGGTTTCGATCAGCCCCAGCATTTT. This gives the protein CASSRQGFDQPQHF. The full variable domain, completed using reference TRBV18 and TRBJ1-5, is NAGVMQNPRHLVRRRGQEARLRCSPMKGHSHVYWYRQLPEEGLKFMVYLQKENIIDESGMPKERFSAEFPKEGPSILRIQQVVRGDSAAYFCASSRQGFDQPQHFGDGTRLSIL.

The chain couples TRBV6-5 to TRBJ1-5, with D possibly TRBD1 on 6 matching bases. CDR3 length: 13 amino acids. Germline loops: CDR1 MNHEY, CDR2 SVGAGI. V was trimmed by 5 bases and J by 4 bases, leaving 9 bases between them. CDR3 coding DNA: TGTGCCAGCAGTCTACAGGGTAATCAGCCCCAGCATTTT. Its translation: CASSLQGNQPQHF.

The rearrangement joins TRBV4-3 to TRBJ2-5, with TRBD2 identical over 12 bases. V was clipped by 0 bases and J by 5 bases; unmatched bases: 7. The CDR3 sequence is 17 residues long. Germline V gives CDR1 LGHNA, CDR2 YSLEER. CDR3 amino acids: CASSQDRLAGGPETQYF. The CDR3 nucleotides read TGCGCCAGCAGCCAAGATAGGCTAGCGGGGGGGCCGGAGACCCAGTACTTC.

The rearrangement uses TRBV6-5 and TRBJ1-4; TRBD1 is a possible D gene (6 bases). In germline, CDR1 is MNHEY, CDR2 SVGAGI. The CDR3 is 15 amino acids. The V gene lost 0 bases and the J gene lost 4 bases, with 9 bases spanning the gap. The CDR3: CASSYSNRDNEKLFF. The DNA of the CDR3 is TGTGCCAGCAGTTACTCGAACAGGGATAATGAAAAACTGTTTTTT.

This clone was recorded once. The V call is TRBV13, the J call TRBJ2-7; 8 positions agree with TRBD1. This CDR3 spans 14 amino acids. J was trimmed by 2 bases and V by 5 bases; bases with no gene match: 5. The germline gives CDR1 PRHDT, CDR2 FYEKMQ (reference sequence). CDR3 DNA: TGTGCCAGCAGCAGACAGGGGAGAACCTACGAGCAGTACTTC. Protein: CASSRQGRTYEQYF.

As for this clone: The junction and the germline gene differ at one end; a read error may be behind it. DNA for the CDR3: TGTGCTAGCAGCTTACGGGACAGGGTCCCCTACAATGAGCAGTTCTTC. Its protein is CASSLRDRVPYNEQFF. The chain joins TRBV7-7 to TRBJ2-1; 9 bases agree with TRBD1. The germline gives CDR1 SSHAT, CDR2 FNYEAQ (reference sequence). This CDR3 contains 16 residues.

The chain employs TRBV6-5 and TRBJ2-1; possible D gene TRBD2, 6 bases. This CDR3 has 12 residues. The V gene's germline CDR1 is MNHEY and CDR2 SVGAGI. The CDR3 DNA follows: TGTGCGTCGGGACTCCGGGCCGGGGAGCAGTTCTTC. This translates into CASGLRAGEQFF.

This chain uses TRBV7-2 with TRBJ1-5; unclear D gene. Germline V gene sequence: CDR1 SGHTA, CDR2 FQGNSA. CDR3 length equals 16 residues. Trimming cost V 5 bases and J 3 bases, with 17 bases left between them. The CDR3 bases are TGTGCCAGCAGCCCTCCAGCAGGAGGCAACAATCAGCCCCAGCATTTT. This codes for CASSPPAGGNNQPQHF.

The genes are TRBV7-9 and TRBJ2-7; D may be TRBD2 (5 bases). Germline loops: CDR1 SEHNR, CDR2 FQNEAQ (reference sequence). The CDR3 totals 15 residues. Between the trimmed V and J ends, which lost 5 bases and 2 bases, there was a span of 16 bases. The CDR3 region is CASSRDEDGTYEQYF. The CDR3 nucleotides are TGTGCCAGCAGCCGCGACGAGGACGGGACCTACGAGCAGTACTTC.

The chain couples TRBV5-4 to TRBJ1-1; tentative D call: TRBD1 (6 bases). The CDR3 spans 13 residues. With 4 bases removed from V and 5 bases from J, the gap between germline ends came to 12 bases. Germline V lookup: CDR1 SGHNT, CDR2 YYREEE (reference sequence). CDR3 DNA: TGTGCCAGCAGCACAGGGAGGGATACTGAAGCTTTCTTT. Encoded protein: CASSTGRDTEAFF.